Here is one T cell receptor beta chain with its context. The CDR3 has 15 amino acids. J gave up 4 bases and V 5 bases, and 5 bases lay outside the gene matches. CDR1 and CDR2 from the germline V gene are SGHTA and FQGNSA. This sample is part of a study of blood T cell repertoires in COVID-19. Authors' analysis steps: Estimated nucleated cell counts came from reference gene primer amplification. Profiling relied on immunoSEQ multiplex PCR, and the TCRdb table lists in-frame clones only, not all of them. V and J calls plus clone size are reproduced from that table; the DNA served to infer D and trimming. The table has around 250,000 clones, more than 70% seen once.

The chain employs TRBV7-2 and TRBJ1-3, with 10 bases that match TRBD1. The sample was peripheral blood. This TCR derives from a man aged 35 to 55 with active or convalescent COVID-19. The CDR3 DNA reads as TGTGCCAGCAGCGTCGGACAGGGGGTCGGAAACACCATATATTTT. Translation: CASSVGQGVGNTIYF.